Included here is one T cell receptor (beta chain) sequence, with context. Produced via immunoSEQ multiplex PCR; TCRdb's table is partial and in-frame only. The table records 110,000 to 150,000 clones, 86% of them present only once. These data originate in a study of blood T cell repertoires in COVID-19. Losses at the gene ends were 2 bases for V and 5 bases for J; bases not matched to a gene: 4. The CDR3 totals 15 residues. CDR1 and CDR2 (germline): SGHRS, YFSETQ. This rearrangement joins TRBV5-1 to TRBJ2-2; TRBD1 matches 9 bases. The origin of this receptor is a woman between 55 and 75 years old with acute or convalescent COVID-19. Specimen: peripheral blood. The CDR3 sequence is CASSLSGTGTGELFF. The CDR3 bases are TGCGCCAGCAGCTTATCCGGGACAGGGACCGGGGAGCTGTTTTTT.